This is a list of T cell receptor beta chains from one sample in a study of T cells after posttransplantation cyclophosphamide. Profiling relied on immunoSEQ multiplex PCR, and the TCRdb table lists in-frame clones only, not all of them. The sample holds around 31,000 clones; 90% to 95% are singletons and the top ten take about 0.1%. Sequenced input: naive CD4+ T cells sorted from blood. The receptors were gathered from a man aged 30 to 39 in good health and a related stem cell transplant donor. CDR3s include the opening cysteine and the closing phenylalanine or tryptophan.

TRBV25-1 CATPFRMKGIVSNQPQHF
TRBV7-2 CASSLDRGVAGELFF
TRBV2 CASSGQAAVYNEQFF
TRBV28 CASSRQGRGTDTQYF
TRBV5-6 CASSLGPLAKNIQYF
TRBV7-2 CASSLSGLGQPQHF
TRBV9 CASSVGQGTQYF
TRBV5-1 CASLPGLAGLSSYNEQFF
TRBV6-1 CASRLDWANTGELFF
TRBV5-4 CASSLARDRVMGYGYTF
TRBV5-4 CASSPGTGPNTEAFF
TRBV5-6 CASSLTGGLGEKLFF
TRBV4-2 CASSREWRGTGELFF
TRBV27 CASSYGHSNTEAFF
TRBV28 CASSLDRPNIGNTEAFF
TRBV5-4 CASSSVLAGDTDTQYF
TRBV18 CASSPLPKGAGANVLTF
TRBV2 CASRQGEAFF
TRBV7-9 CASSLSGNGYTF
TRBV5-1 CASSRDSPHYEQYF
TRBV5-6 CASSFRGLGNYGYTF
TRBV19 CATSGTRSTGANVLTF
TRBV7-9 CASSLGGQKETQYF
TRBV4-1 CASSRDRAGNTIYF
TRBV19 CASRHNRVEDQPQHF
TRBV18 CASSTMNTNSGANVLTF
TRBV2 CASSAGTGSNEQFF
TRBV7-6 CASSLVAGATYNEQFF
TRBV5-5 CASTPGGQGYGEQFF
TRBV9 CASSFGGGDTQYF
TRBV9 CASSQRLTYNEQFF